This is a list of T cell receptor beta chains from one sample in a study of blood T cells in healthy people across ages. MiXCR was run by TCRdb on the 5' RACE reads, yielding one entry per CDR3 protein. The sample holds hundreds of thousands of distinct CDR3 sequences; more than 20% are singletons and the top ten take 8% to 10%. These data also formed part of another study, on T cells of mothers and their children.

Material: blood. Receptors originate from a boy aged 5 to 17 in good health. The CDR3 runs from the conserved cysteine through the conserved F or W. A D gene is named only where the DNA matches it firmly. Clone size is not always given. Where it is, it says once, few, many or a class for expanded clones.

d_gene: TRBD2
v_gene: TRBV7-2
abundance: few
j_gene: TRBJ2-1
CDR3aa: CASSLGGSPHNEQFF
CDR3nt: TGTGCCAGCAGCTTAGGCGGGAGTCCCCACAATGAGCAGTTCTTC

d_gene: -
v_gene: TRBV29-1
abundance: -
j_gene: TRBJ2-4
CDR3aa: CSGFMGHIQYF
CDR3nt: TGCAGCGGGTTCATGGGGCACATTCAGTACTTC

d_gene: TRBD1
v_gene: TRBV7-9
abundance: -
j_gene: TRBJ2-1
CDR3aa: CASSRGPGQPPF
CDR3nt: TGTGCCAGCAGCCGAGGACCGGGACAGCCTCCTTTC

d_gene: -
v_gene: TRBV19
abundance: -
j_gene: TRBJ2-1
CDR3aa: CASSITLDRDPFF
CDR3nt: TGTGCCAGTAGTATCACCCTGGACAGAGACCCGTTCTTC

d_gene: TRBD2
v_gene: TRBV6-5
abundance: few
j_gene: TRBJ2-3
CDR3aa: CASRGGDTQYF
CDR3nt: TGTGCCAGCAGGGGAGGGGATACGCAGTATTTT

d_gene: -
v_gene: TRBV7-2
abundance: -
j_gene: TRBJ1-5
CDR3aa: CASSPVLGPQHF
CDR3nt: TGTGCCAGCAGCCCGGTCCTGGGGCCCCAGCATTTT

d_gene: -
v_gene: TRBV7-2
abundance: -
j_gene: TRBJ2-3
CDR3aa: CASSPNVQVGTDTQYF
CDR3nt: TGTGCCAGCAGCCCTAATGTCCAGGTTGGAACAGATACGCAGTATTTT

d_gene: TRBD2
v_gene: TRBV27
abundance: -
j_gene: TRBJ2-1
CDR3aa: CASRPGLAGNNEQFF
CDR3nt: TGTGCCAGCAGACCGGGACTAGCGGGAAACAATGAGCAGTTCTTC

d_gene: -
v_gene: TRBV5-1
abundance: few
j_gene: TRBJ2-5
CDR3aa: CASSLAPREIQETQYF
CDR3nt: TGCGCCAGCAGCTTGGCCCCACGGGAAATCCAAGAGACCCAGTACTTC

d_gene: -
v_gene: TRBV10-3
abundance: -
j_gene: TRBJ2-5
CDR3aa: CAISDREGGVGYEQYF
CDR3nt: TGTGCCATCAGTGACAGAGAGGGGGGGGTGGGCTACGAACAGTACTTC

d_gene: -
v_gene: TRBV7-9
abundance: -
j_gene: TRBJ2-1
CDR3aa: CASSTTALVNEQFF
CDR3nt: TGTGCCAGCAGCACAACCGCCCTAGTCAATGAGCAGTTCTTC

d_gene: -
v_gene: TRBV9
abundance: few
j_gene: TRBJ2-4
CDR3aa: CASSVALGGGMNIQYF
CDR3nt: TGTGCCAGCAGCGTAGCCCTTGGAGGGGGCATGAACATTCAGTACTTC

d_gene: -
v_gene: TRBV10-3
abundance: -
j_gene: TRBJ2-2
CDR3aa: CAISELGADTGELFF
CDR3nt: TGTGCCATCAGTGAGCTGGGGGCTGACACCGGGGAGCTGTTTTTT

d_gene: -
v_gene: TRBV7-9
abundance: many
j_gene: TRBJ2-7
CDR3aa: CASSMTGPIDEQYF
CDR3nt: TGTGCCAGCAGCATGACAGGCCCCATAGACGAGCAGTACTTC

d_gene: TRBD2
v_gene: TRBV2
abundance: -
j_gene: TRBJ2-5
CDR3aa: CASRRSTSGGAEETQYF
CDR3nt: TGTGCCAGCAGAAGAAGTACTAGCGGGGGGGCCGAAGAGACCCAGTACTTC

d_gene: TRBD1
v_gene: TRBV12-3/TRBV12-4
abundance: few
j_gene: TRBJ1-4
CDR3aa: CASSPDRSNEKLFF
CDR3nt: TGTGCCAGCAGTCCGGACAGGTCTAATGAAAAACTGTTTTTT

d_gene: -
v_gene: TRBV20-1
abundance: few
j_gene: TRBJ2-1
CDR3aa: CSANPSLYNEQFF
CDR3nt: TGCAGTGCTAACCCGAGCCTTTACAATGAGCAGTTCTTC

d_gene: TRBD1
v_gene: TRBV27
abundance: few
j_gene: TRBJ1-6
CDR3aa: CASSTGTGYSPLHF
CDR3nt: TGTGCCAGCAGTACCGGGACAGGGTATTCACCCCTCCACTTT

d_gene: -
v_gene: TRBV28
abundance: -
j_gene: TRBJ2-7
CDR3aa: CATLGRGSYEQYF
CDR3nt: TGTGCCACCCTGGGGCGGGGTTCCTACGAGCAGTACTTC

d_gene: -
v_gene: TRBV7-3
abundance: few
j_gene: TRBJ2-1
CDR3aa: CASSLTPALSYNEQFF
CDR3nt: TGTGCCAGCAGCTTAACTCCGGCGCTCTCCTACAATGAGCAGTTCTTC

d_gene: TRBD1
v_gene: TRBV7-9
abundance: -
j_gene: TRBJ2-5
CDR3aa: CASSPRQGSWETQYF
CDR3nt: TGTGCCAGCAGCCCGAGACAGGGAAGCTGGGAGACCCAGTACTTC

d_gene: TRBD2
v_gene: TRBV28
abundance: -
j_gene: TRBJ2-3
CDR3aa: CASSSQTSGGPFTDTQYF
CDR3nt: TGTGCCAGCAGTTCTCAGACTAGCGGGGGGCCTTTCACAGATACGCAGTATTTT

d_gene: TRBD2
v_gene: TRBV27
abundance: few
j_gene: TRBJ2-1
CDR3aa: CASSLSGRRGNEQFF
CDR3nt: TGTGCCAGCAGTTTAAGCGGGAGGAGGGGGAATGAGCAGTTCTTC